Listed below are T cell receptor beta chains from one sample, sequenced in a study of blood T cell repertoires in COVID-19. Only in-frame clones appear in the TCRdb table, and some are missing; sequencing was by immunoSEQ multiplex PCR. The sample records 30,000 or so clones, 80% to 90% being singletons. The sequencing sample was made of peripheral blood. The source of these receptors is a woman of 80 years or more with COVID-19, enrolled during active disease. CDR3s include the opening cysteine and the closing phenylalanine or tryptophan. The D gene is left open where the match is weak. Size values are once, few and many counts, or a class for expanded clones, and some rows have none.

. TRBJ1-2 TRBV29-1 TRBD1 CSVGTGSGWGYTF TGCAGCGTTGGGACAGGGTCGGGTTGGGGCTACACCTTC
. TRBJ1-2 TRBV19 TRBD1 CASSKGQGLSYGYTF TGTGCCAGTAGTAAGGGACAGGGTCTTTCCTATGGCTACACCTTC
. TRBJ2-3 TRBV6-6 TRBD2 CASRRPGLAQDTQYF TGTGCCAGCAGGAGACCGGGACTAGCGCAAGATACGCAGTATTTT
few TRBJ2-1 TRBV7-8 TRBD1 CASSPRGQGAISSYNEQFF TGTGCCAGCAGCCCCAGGGGTCAGGGGGCTATAAGCTCCTACAATGAGCAGTTCTTC
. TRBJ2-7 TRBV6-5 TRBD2 CASSYSWRGGYEQYF TGTGCCAGCAGTTACTCCTGGCGGGGGGGGTACGAGCAGTACTTC
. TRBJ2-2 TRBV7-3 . CASSPDSTTGELFF TGTGCCAGCAGTCCCGACAGTACCACCGGGGAGCTGTTTTTT
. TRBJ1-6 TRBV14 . CASSQDRTPPLHF TGTGCCAGCAGCCAAGATCGTACACCCCCCCTCCACTTT
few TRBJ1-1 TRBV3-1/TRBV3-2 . CASSQVSRLNTEAFF TGTGCCAGCAGCCAAGTTAGCCGGTTGAACACTGAAGCTTTCTTT
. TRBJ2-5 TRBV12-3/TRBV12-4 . CASNRGLQETQYF TGTGCCAGCAATAGGGGACTCCAGGAGACCCAGTACTTC
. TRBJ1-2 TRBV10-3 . CAIQPGNYGYTF TGTGCCATCCAGCCCGGGAACTATGGCTACACCTTC
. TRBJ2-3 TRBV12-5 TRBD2 CASASGGSTDTQYF TGTGCTAGTGCCTCGGGGGGTTCCACAGATACGCAGTATTTT
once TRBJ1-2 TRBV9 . CASTPSRQGSYGYTF TGTGCCAGCACCCCCTCGAGGCAGGGAAGCTATGGCTACACCTTC
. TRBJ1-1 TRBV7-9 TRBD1 CASSPGQGNTEAFF TGTGCCAGCAGCCCGGGACAGGGGAACACTGAAGCTTTCTTT
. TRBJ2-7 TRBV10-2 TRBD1 CASKGTAIYEQYF TGCGCCAGCAAGGGGACAGCAATCTACGAGCAGTACTTC
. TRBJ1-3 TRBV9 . CASSVAIGNTIYF TGTGCCAGCAGCGTAGCTATTGGAAACACCATATATTTT
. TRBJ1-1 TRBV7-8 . CASSLIRNTEAFF TGTGCCAGCAGCTTGATTAGGAACACTGAAGCTTTCTTT
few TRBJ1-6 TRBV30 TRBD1 CAWSVSGTGGGSPLHF TGTGCCTGGAGTGTATCCGGGACAGGGGGCGGTTCACCCCTCCACTTT
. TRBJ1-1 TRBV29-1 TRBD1 CSVVGIKRTGPNTEAFF TGCAGCGTTGTCGGCATAAAGAGGACAGGGCCCAACACTGAAGCTTTCTTT
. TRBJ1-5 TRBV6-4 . CASSETVLNQPQHF TGTGCCAGCAGCGAGACAGTCTTAAATCAGCCCCAGCATTTT
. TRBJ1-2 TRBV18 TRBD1 CASLRTQGSNYGYTF TGTGCCAGCCTCCGAACACAGGGGAGTAACTATGGCTACACCTTC
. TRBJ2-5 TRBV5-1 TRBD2 CASSPWGGPRQETQYF TGCGCCAGCAGCCCCTGGGGGGGACCCCGACAAGAGACCCAGTACTTC
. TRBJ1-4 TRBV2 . CASSEAAGRNEKLFF TGTGCCAGCAGTGAAGCGGCTGGCCGAAATGAAAAACTGTTTTTT
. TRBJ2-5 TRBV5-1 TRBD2 CASSLGLAGQTQYF TGCGCCAGCAGCTTGGGACTAGCGGGTCAGACCCAGTACTTC
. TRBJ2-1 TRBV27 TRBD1 CASSLPPTGNYNEQFF TGTGCCAGCAGTCTTCCCCCGACAGGGAACTACAATGAGCAGTTCTTC
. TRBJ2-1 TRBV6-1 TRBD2 CASSERAGGPWPFF TGTGCCAGCAGTGAACGGGCGGGGGGGCCGTGGCCGTTCTTC
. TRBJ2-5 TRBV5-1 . CASSLVRRETQYF TGCGCCAGCAGCTTGGTCCGGAGGGAGACCCAGTACTTC
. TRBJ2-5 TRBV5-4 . CASSLGGVVGTQYF TGTGCCAGCAGCTTGGGGGGCGTTGTTGGGACCCAGTACTTC
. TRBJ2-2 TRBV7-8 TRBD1 CASSEDRVNPSNTGELFF TGTGCCAGCAGCGAGGACAGGGTTAACCCGTCGAACACCGGGGAGCTGTTTTTT
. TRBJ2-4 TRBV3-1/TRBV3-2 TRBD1 CASSQGTGGKNIQYF TGTGCCAGCAGCCAAGGCACAGGGGGCAAAAACATTCAGTACTTC
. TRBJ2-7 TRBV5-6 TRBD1 CASSLDRGAYEQYF TGTGCCAGCAGTCTGGACAGGGGCGCCTACGAGCAGTACTTC
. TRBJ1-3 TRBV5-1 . CASSYSQAAGNTIYF TGCGCCAGCAGCTATTCGCAGGCTGCCGGAAACACCATATATTTT
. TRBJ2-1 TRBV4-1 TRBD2 CASSQGLAGGDNEQFF TGCGCCAGCAGCCAAGGGTTAGCGGGGGGGGACAATGAGCAGTTCTTC
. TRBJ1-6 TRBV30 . CAWSAQANSPLHF TGTGCCTGGAGTGCTCAGGCGAATTCACCCCTCCACTTT
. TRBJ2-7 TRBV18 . CASSPTGPEQYF TGTGCCAGCTCACCGACAGGACCCGAGCAGTACTTC
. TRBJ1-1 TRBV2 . CASSEVIGIEAFF TGTGCCAGCAGTGAGGTTATCGGGATTGAAGCTTTCTTT
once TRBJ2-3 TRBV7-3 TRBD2 CASSQSGGSTDTQYF TGTGCCAGCAGCCAAAGCGGGGGAAGCACAGATACGCAGTATTTT
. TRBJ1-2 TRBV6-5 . CASQPGGLYGYTF TGTGCCAGCCAACCCGGAGGGCTCTATGGCTACACCTTC
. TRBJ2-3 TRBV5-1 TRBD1 CASSGGTGGYGYF TGCGCCAGCAGCGGCGGGACAGGGGGCTATGGGTATTTT
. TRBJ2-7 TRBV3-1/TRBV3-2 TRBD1 CASSPGTGGPYEQYF TGTGCCAGCAGCCCCGGGACAGGGGGCCCCTACGAGCAGTACTTC
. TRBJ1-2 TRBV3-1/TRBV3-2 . CASSPFRQYGYTF TGTGCCAGCAGCCCCTTCAGACAGTATGGCTACACCTTC
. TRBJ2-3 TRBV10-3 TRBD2 CAISESPLQRGGRADTQYF TGTGCCATCAGTGAGTCCCCGCTCCAGCGGGGGGGCCGCGCAGATACGCAGTATTTT
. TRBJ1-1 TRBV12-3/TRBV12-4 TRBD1 CASSLGQGAAFF TGTGCCAGCAGCCTCGGACAGGGGGCAGCTTTCTTT
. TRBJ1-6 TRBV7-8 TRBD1 CASSWTGFNSPLHF TGTGCCAGCAGCTGGACAGGGTTCAATTCACCCCTCCACTTT
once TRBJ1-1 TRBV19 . CASSIEQYHTEAFF TGTGCCAGTAGTATAGAGCAGTACCACACTGAAGCTTTCTTT
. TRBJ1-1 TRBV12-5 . CASGLVSGTNHNGAFF TGTGCTAGTGGTTTGGTTAGCGGGACCAACCATAACGGGGCTTTCTTT